This T cell receptor beta chain was found in a study of radiotherapy plus CTLA-4 blockade in lung cancer. Study in general: Objective responses emerged in 18% of patients, and roughly 28% attained disease control. Study-wide points: Radiotherapy plus ipilimumab was followed by expansion in blood of tumor-derived TCR clones.

Trimming left V 0 bases short and J 2 bases short, with 9 bases between. The CDR3 is 15 residues long. Germline values: CDR1 SGHNT, CDR2 YYREEE (reference sequence). The data were produced by immunoSEQ multiplex PCR, yet TCRdb's version contains in-frame clones alone and is incomplete. Seen here are more than 95,000 clones, 78% observed once, and the top ten hold over 4%. In this sample, this clone turned up a few times. Its cognate antigen is unknown. This receptor was identified in a human donor with non-small cell lung cancer who had a partial response to radiotherapy plus ipilimumab. The starting material was peripheral blood, obtained from a patient treated with radiotherapy plus ipilimumab. The chain couples TRBV5-4 to TRBJ1-3; D perhaps matches TRBD1 (5 bases). The CDR3 is CASSLDPGPGNTIYF. The CDR3 DNA follows: TGTGCCAGCAGCTTGGACCCAGGGCCTGGAAACACCATATATTTT.